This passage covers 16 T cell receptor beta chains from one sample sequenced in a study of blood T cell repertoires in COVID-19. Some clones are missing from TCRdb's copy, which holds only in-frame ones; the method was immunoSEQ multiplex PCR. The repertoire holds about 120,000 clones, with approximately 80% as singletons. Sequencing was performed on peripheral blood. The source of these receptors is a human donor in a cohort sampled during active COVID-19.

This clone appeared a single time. The CDR3 DNA follows: TGTGCCAGTAGTGCCTCTAGCGGGGAGAGGAACAATGAGCAGTTCTTC. Protein sequence: CASSASSGERNNEQFF. The J gene is TRBJ2-1, the V gene TRBV19; TRBD2 matches 9 bases. The V segment lost 5 bases and the J segment 5 bases; nucleotides outside the gene matches: 10. CDR1 LNHDA and CDR2 SQIVND come from the germline V gene (reference sequence). The CDR3 sequence is 16 residues long.

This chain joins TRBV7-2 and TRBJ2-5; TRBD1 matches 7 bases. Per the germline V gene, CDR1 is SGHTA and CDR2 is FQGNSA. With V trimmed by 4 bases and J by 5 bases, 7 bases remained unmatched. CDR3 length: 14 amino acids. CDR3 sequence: CASSSGQAKETQYF. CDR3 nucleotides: TGTGCCAGCAGCTCTGGACAGGCAAAGGAGACCCAGTACTTC.

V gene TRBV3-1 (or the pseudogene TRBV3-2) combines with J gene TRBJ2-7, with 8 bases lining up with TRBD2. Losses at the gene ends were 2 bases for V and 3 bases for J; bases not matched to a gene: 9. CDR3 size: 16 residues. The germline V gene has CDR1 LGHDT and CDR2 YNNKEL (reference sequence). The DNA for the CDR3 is TGTGCCAGCAGCCAATGGGTACTAGCGGACTTCTACGAGCAGTACTTC. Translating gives CASSQWVLADFYEQYF.

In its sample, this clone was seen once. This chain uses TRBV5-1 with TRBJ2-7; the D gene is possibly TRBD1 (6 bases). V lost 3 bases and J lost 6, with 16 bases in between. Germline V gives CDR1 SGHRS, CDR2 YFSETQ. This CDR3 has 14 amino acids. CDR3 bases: TGCGCCAGCAGCTCCCCAGGGGCGGCCGCCGAGCAGTACTTC. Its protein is CASSSPGAAAEQYF.

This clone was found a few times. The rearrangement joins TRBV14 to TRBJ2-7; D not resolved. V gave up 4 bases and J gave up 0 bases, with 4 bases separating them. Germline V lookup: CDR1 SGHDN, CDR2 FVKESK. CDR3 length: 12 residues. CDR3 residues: CASSLSSYEQYF. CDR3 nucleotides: TGTGCCAGCAGCCTGAGCTCCTACGAGCAGTACTTC.

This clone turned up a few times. CDR3 loop: CASSGQGGRNQPQHF. The DNA for the CDR3 is TGTGCCAGCAGTGGACAGGGGGGACGCAATCAGCCCCAGCATTTT. The chain uses TRBV2 and TRBJ1-5, with 9 bases aligning to TRBD1. Germline V gene sequence: CDR1 SNHLY, CDR2 FYNNEI. The CDR3 consists of 15 residues. V lost 4 bases and J lost 2; bases outside the gene matches: 3.

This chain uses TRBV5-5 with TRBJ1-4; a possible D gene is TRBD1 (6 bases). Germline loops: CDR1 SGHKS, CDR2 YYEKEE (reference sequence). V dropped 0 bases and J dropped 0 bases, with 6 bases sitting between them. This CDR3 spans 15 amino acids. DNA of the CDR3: TGTGCCAGCAGCTTGGACAGGGCAACTAATGAAAAACTGTTTTTT. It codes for CASSLDRATNEKLFF.

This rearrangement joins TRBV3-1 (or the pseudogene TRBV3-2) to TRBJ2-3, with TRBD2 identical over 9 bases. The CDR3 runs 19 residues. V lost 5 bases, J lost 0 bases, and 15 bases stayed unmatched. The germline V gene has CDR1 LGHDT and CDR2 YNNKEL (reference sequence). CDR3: CASSSTRVAGDVSTDTQYF. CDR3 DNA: TGTGCCAGCAGCTCCACTCGGGTAGCGGGGGATGTTAGCACAGATACGCAGTATTTT.

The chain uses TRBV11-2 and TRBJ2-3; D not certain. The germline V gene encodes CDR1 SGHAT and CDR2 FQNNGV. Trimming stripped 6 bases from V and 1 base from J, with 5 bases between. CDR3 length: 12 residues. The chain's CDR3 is CASSTGTDTQYF. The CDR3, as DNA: TGTGCCAGCAGTACAGGCACAGATACGCAGTATTTT.

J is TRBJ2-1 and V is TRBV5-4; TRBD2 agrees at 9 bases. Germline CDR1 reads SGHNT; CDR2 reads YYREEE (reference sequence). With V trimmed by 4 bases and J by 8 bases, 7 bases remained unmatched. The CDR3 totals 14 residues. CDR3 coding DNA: TGTGCCAGCAGCGTGGCGGGGGGGCCCCATGAGCAGTTCTTC. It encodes CASSVAGGPHEQFF.

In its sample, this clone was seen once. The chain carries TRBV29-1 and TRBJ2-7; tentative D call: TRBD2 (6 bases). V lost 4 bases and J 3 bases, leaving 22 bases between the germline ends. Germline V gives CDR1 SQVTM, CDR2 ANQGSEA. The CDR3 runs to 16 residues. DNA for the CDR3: TGCAGCGTTGGCCCCGCGGGGATCCAAGGGCGCTACGAGCAGTACTTC. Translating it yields CSVGPAGIQGRYEQYF.

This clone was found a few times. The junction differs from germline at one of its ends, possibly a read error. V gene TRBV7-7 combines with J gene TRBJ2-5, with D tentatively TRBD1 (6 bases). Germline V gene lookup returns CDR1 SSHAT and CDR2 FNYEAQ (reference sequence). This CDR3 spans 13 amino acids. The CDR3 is CASSWTDQETQYF. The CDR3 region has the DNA TGTGCTAGCAGCTGGACAGATCAAGAGACCCAGTACTTC.

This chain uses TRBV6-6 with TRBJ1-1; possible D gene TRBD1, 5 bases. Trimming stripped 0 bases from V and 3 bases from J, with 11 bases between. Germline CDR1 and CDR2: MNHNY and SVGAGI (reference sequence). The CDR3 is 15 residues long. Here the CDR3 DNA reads TGTGCCAGCAGTTACTCGTATATCAGGGACACTGAAGCTTTCTTT. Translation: CASSYSYIRDTEAFF.

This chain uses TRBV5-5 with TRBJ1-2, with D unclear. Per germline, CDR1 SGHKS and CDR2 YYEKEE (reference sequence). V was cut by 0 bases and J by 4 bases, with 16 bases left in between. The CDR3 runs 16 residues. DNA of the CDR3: TGTGCCAGCAGCTTGGCCCTGGCAGGAGGACTCTATGGCTACACCTTC. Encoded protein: CASSLALAGGLYGYTF.

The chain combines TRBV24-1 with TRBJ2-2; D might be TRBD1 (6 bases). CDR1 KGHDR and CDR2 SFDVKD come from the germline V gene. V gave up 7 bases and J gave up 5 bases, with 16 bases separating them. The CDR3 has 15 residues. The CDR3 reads CATRPQGPLTGELFF. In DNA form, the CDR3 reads TGTGCCACCAGACCACAGGGCCCTCTAACCGGGGAGCTGTTTTTT.

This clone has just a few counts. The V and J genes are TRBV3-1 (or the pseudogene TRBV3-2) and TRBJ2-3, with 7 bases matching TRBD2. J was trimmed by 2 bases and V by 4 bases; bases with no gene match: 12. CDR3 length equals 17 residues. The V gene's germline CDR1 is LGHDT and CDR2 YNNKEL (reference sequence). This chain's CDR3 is CASSRLLGGSPTDTQYF. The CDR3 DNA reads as TGTGCCAGCAGCCGTTTGTTGGGAGGGTCCCCCACAGATACGCAGTATTTT.